The rows below give T cell receptor beta chains drawn from one sample of a study of T cell responses to AZD1222 COVID-19 vaccine. Clones were read by immunoSEQ multiplex PCR, and TCRdb kept only the in-frame ones, dropping some. Among 100,000 to 150,000 clones listed, about 86% were seen once. The material sequenced was peripheral blood, taken on day 0 of AZD1222 vaccination. The receptors here all came from an adult in good health. Each CDR3 is given with its conserved first and last residue. The D gene is left open where the match is weak. Rows give clone size only sometimes, using once, few, many, or a class for an expanded clone.

TRBJ2-7 | NA | TRBV21-1 | NA | CASKHRDPSYEQYF | TGTGCCAGCAAACACAGGGACCCGTCCTACGAGCAGTACTTC
TRBJ2-3 | NA | TRBV7-8 | TRBD2 | CASSPGGAGVTDTQYF | TGTGCCAGCAGCCCGGGTGGAGCGGGGGTAACAGATACGCAGTATTTT
TRBJ1-1 | once | TRBV5-1 | NA | CASSWGEQGTEAFF | TGCGCCAGCAGCTGGGGGGAACAGGGAACTGAAGCTTTCTTT
TRBJ2-2 | NA | TRBV6-2/TRBV6-3 | NA | CASSTYQGTGELFF | TGTGCCAGCAGTACCTATCAGGGTACCGGGGAGCTGTTTTTT
TRBJ2-1 | NA | TRBV6-4 | NA | CASSDSRGDEQFF | TGTGCCAGCAGTGACTCGAGAGGGGATGAGCAGTTCTTC
TRBJ2-7 | NA | TRBV9 | NA | CASSVGGFSYEQYF | TGTGCCAGCAGCGTAGGGGGGTTTAGCTACGAGCAGTACTTC
TRBJ1-4 | NA | TRBV29-1 | NA | CSVDLGFNEKLFF | TGCAGCGTCGATCTCGGTTTTAATGAAAAACTGTTTTTT
TRBJ1-4 | NA | TRBV5-4 | NA | CASSLRGYEKLFF | TGTGCCAGCAGCTTGCGGGGGTATGAAAAACTGTTTTTT
TRBJ2-1 | NA | TRBV7-9 | TRBD2 | CASSLGGTSNEQFF | TGTGCCAGCAGCTTAGGTGGGACTAGCAATGAGCAGTTCTTC
TRBJ2-1 | once | TRBV19 | NA | CASSIAGDNEQFF | TGTGCCAGTAGTATAGCAGGGGACAATGAGCAGTTCTTC
TRBJ2-2 | NA | TRBV7-2 | NA | CASSPQGRANTGELFF | TGTGCCAGCAGCCCCCAGGGTCGGGCGAACACCGGGGAGCTGTTTTTT
TRBJ2-1 | few | TRBV11-1 | TRBD2 | CASSLDRLAGVEQFF | TGTGCCAGCAGCTTAGATCGACTAGCGGGAGTAGAGCAGTTCTTC
TRBJ2-1 | NA | TRBV4-1 | NA | CASSQGSGFGNEQFF | TGCGCCAGCAGCCAAGGAAGCGGATTCGGGAATGAGCAGTTCTTC
TRBJ2-3 | NA | TRBV5-5 | TRBD2 | CASSLWKGLAVAGSDTQYF | TGTGCCAGCAGCCTATGGAAGGGACTAGCGGTAGCAGGGTCAGATACGCAGTATTTT
TRBJ2-7 | NA | TRBV6-5 | NA | CASSSQMGGGYEQYF | TGTGCCAGCAGTTCTCAAATGGGGGGTGGATACGAGCAGTACTTC
TRBJ1-5 | NA | TRBV4-1 | NA | CASSQDSGRGPQHF | TGCGCCAGCAGCCAAGATTCTGGTAGGGGGCCCCAGCATTTT
TRBJ2-7 | NA | TRBV3-1/TRBV3-2 | NA | CASSPDSPNYEQYF | TGTGCCAGCAGCCCAGATTCGCCTAACTACGAGCAGTACTTC
TRBJ1-5 | NA | TRBV2 | NA | CASSVSRDSLPQHF | TGTGCCAGCAGTGTGTCCAGGGACTCATTGCCCCAGCATTTT
TRBJ2-2 | NA | TRBV3-1/TRBV3-2 | NA | CASSQVRRELFF | TGTGCCAGCAGCCAAGTGCGGCGGGAGCTGTTTTTT
TRBJ1-5 | once | TRBV19 | NA | CASSRGVGQPQHF | TGTGCCAGTAGTAGGGGAGTAGGTCAGCCCCAGCATTTT
TRBJ1-2 | NA | TRBV7-8 | NA | CASGGVAIYGYTF | TGTGCCAGCGGGGGGGTAGCCATATATGGCTACACCTTC
TRBJ2-7 | NA | TRBV7-2 | NA | CASSQRGALSYEQYF | TGTGCCAGCAGCCAAAGGGGGGCCCTCTCCTACGAGCAGTACTTC
TRBJ1-1 | NA | TRBV13 | NA | CASSPPGGAEAFF | TGTGCCAGCTCTCCCCCTGGGGGGGCTGAAGCTTTCTTT
TRBJ2-3 | NA | TRBV27 | TRBD2 | CASSPSGNTDTQYF | TGTGCCAGCAGCCCTAGCGGGAACACAGATACGCAGTATTTT
TRBJ2-3 | once | TRBV2 | TRBD2 | CASARAGERPDTQYF | TGTGCCAGCGCCCGAGCGGGAGAGAGGCCAGATACGCAGTATTTT
TRBJ2-5 | NA | TRBV4-2 | NA | CASSQDTSRETQYF | TGTGCCAGCAGCCAAGACACCAGCAGAGAGACCCAGTACTTC